This is a list of T cell receptor beta chains from one sample in a study of T cell responses to AZD1222 COVID-19 vaccine. TCRdb's copy holds only in-frame clones and misses some; the assay was immunoSEQ multiplex PCR. Of 100,000 to 150,000 clones in the sample, 88% were seen once. The sequencing used peripheral blood, collected on day 0 of AZD1222 vaccination. The receptor set was obtained from an adult in good health. Both conserved end residues are trimmed from each CDR3. Fields, in order: CDR3 protein, V gene, J gene, D gene. D genes are given only for firm matches.

CDR3: ASSYSSSYEQY; V: TRBV6-5; J: TRBJ2-7; D: -
CDR3: ASSFTGGGTDTQY; V: TRBV7-9; J: TRBJ2-3; D: TRBD1
CDR3: SVDLDRGNTIY; V: TRBV29-1; J: TRBJ1-3; D: -
CDR3: ATRPPGLSGNTIY; V: TRBV6-5; J: TRBJ1-3; D: -
CDR3: ASSLMVGSEAF; V: TRBV14; J: TRBJ1-1; D: -
CDR3: ASSVTGTYSNQPQH; V: TRBV4-1; J: TRBJ1-5; D: -
CDR3: ASSLAGNYEQY; V: TRBV5-1; J: TRBJ2-7; D: -
CDR3: ASSLVNEQF; V: TRBV7-9; J: TRBJ2-1; D: -
CDR3: ASRLDRGPGTEAF; V: TRBV19; J: TRBJ1-1; D: TRBD1
CDR3: ASSQDPLSKLF; V: TRBV11-3; J: TRBJ1-4; D: -
CDR3: ASSVSPSGGGADTQY; V: TRBV9; J: TRBJ2-3; D: -
CDR3: ASSLFQNTEAF; V: TRBV5-1; J: TRBJ1-1; D: -
CDR3: ASSLRAGNYGYT; V: TRBV5-1; J: TRBJ1-2; D: -
CDR3: ASSPGGGTRNTIY; V: TRBV6-6; J: TRBJ1-3; D: -
CDR3: ASSERAGYEQY; V: TRBV6-1; J: TRBJ2-7; D: -
CDR3: ASSQGGQRGSPLH; V: TRBV23-1; J: TRBJ1-6; D: -